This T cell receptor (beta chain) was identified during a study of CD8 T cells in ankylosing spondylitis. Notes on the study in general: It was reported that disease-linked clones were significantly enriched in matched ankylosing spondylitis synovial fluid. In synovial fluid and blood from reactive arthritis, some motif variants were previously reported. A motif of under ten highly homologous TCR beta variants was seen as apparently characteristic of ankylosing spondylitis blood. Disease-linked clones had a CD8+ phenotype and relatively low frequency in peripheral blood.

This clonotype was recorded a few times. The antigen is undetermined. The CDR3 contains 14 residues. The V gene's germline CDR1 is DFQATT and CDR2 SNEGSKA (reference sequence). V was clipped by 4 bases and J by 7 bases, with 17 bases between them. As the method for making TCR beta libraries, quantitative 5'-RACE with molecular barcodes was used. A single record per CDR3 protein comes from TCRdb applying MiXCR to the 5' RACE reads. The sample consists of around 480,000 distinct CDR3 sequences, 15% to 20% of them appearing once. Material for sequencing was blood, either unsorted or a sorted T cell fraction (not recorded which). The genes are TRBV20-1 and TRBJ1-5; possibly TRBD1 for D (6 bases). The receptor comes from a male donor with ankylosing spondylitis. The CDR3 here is CSANPGVQVQPQHF. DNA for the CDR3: TGCAGTGCTAATCCAGGGGTTCAAGTACAGCCCCAGCATTTT.